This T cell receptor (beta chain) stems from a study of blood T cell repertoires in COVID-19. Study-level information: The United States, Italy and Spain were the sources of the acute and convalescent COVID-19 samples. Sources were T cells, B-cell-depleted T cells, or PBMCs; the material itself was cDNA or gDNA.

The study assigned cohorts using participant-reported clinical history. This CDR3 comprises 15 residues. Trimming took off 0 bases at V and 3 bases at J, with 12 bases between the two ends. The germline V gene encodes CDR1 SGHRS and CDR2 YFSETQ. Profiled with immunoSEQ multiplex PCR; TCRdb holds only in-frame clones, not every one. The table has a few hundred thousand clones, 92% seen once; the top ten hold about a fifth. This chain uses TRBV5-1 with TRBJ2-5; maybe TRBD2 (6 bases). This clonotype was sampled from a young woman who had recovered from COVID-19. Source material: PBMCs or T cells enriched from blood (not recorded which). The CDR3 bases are TGCGCCAGCAGCTTGGCCGGGGTAGCGGAAGAGACCCAGTACTTC. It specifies CASSLAGVAEETQYF.